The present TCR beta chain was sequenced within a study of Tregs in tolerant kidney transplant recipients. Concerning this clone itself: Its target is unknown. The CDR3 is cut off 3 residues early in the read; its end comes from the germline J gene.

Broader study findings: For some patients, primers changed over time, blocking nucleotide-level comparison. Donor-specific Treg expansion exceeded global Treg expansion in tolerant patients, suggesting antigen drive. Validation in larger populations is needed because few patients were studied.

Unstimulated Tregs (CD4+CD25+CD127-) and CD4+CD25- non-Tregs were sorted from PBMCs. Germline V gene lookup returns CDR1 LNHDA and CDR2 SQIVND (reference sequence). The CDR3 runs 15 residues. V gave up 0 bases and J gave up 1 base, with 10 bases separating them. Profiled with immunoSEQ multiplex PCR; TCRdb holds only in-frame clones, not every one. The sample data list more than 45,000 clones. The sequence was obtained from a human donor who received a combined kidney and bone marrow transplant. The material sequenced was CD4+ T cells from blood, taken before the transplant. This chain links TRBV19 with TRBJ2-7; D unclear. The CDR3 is CASSIEAVRSYEQYF. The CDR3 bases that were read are TGTGCCAGTAGTATAGAGGCAGTGAGATCCTACGAG.